This T cell receptor beta chain was captured in a study of cytomegalovirus exposure and HLA in healthy donors. 60 Vbeta and 13 Jbeta primers were used in PCR. Using immunoSEQ multiplex PCR, the repertoire was profiled, and TCRdb retains in-frame clones only, with some absent. Here the sample spans around 130,000 clones, approximately 61% being singletons. There are 15 residues in the CDR3. Losses at the gene ends were 4 bases for V and 5 bases for J; bases not matched to a gene: 10. Germline V gives CDR1 SGHRS, CDR2 YFSETQ. This chain connects TRBV5-1 to TRBJ2-3, with 7 bases aligning to TRBD2. The receptor comes from a man aged 25-45 years in good health and CMV-seropositive. Sample: PBMCs. CDR3 sequence (DNA): TGCGCCAGCAGCCGACTAGCAGGAGGGCGAGATACGCAGTATTTT. Translating gives CASSRLAGGRDTQYF.